These T cell receptor beta chains were read from a single sample in a study of T cells in Graves' hyperthyroidism and ophthalmopathy. TCRdb analysed the multiplex PCR reads with MiXCR anew, one entry per CDR3 protein. The sample lists fewer than 800,000 distinct CDR3 sequences, around 15% occurring once. The sequenced sample was blood. The origin of the receptors is a young man with Graves' hyperthyroidism. Each CDR3 is given with its conserved first and last residue. A D gene is named only where the DNA matches it firmly. Where a row states a size, it is once, few, many or the class of an expanded clone; other rows omit it.

d_gene,v_gene,j_gene,abundance,CDR3nt,CDR3aa
TRBD1,TRBV4-3,TRBJ2-5,-,TGCGCCAGCAGCCGCGTTTACAGGGGACAAGAGACCCAGTACTTC,CASSRVYRGQETQYF
TRBD1,TRBV18,TRBJ2-1,-,TGTGCCAGCTCAGCCTTTCGGACAGGGGTTGATGAGCAGTTCTTC,CASSAFRTGVDEQFF
-,TRBV7-9,TRBJ2-7,many,TGTGCCAGCAGCCCTGAGACGCAATCCCGTTATGAGCAGTACTTC,CASSPETQSRYEQYF
-,TRBV24-1,TRBJ2-5,-,TGTGCCACCAGTGATTTGCCTAGGGGGACCCAAGAGACCCAGTACTTC,CATSDLPRGTQETQYF
TRBD2,TRBV4-1,TRBJ2-1,few,TGCGCCAGCAGCTGGGGAGCGGGAGATACTGAGGAGCAGTTCTTC,CASSWGAGDTEEQFF
-,TRBV28,TRBJ1-2,-,TGTGCCAGTTCGCAGGGCCAGCACTATGGCTACACCTTC,CASSQGQHYGYTF
-,TRBV7-2,TRBJ2-7,many,TGTGCCAGCAGCACTAGTAACGGGTTTCCCTCCTACGAGCAGTACTTC,CASSTSNGFPSYEQYF
-,TRBV12-5,TRBJ2-3,many,TGTGCTAGTGGTCCCGGGGTCCGATACCCCCTGGATACGCAGTATTTT,CASGPGVRYPLDTQYF
-,TRBV6-2/TRBV6-3,TRBJ2-4,-,TGTGCCAGCAGTGAAACCAAGCAGGGGCTAAACATTCAGTACTTC,CASSETKQGLNIQYF
-,TRBV4-1,TRBJ2-2,-,TGCGCCAGCAGCCAAGAGAGGGGACGAACCGGGGAGCTGTTTTTT,CASSQERGRTGELFF
-,TRBV28,TRBJ2-3,many,TGTGCCAGCATCGGAAACACAGCTAGCACAGATACGCAGTATTTT,CASIGNTASTDTQYF
TRBD2,TRBV28,TRBJ2-3,once,TGTGCCAGCAGACCTAGCGGAGAGAGTACGCAGTATTTT,CASRPSGESTQYF
TRBD1,TRBV10-3,TRBJ2-2,few,TGTGCCATCAGTGACCCAGGGGGATCCGGGGAGCTGTTTTTT,CAISDPGGSGELFF
-,TRBV20-1,TRBJ1-5,-,TGCAGTCTGGGGCCTCGTGGCAATCAGCCCCAGCATTTT,CSLGPRGNQPQHF
-,TRBV28,TRBJ2-7,many,TGTGCCAGCAGTCCTGGAGGGGCCAGCTCCTACGAGCAGTACTTC,CASSPGGASSYEQYF
-,TRBV30,TRBJ2-3,many,TGTGCCTGGAGTGGCGTTACGCAGTATTTT,CAWSGVTQYF
-,TRBV4-1,TRBJ2-7,many,TGCGCCAGCAGCCAAGGGGCAGGGCGGTCGCCCTACGAGCAGTACTTC,CASSQGAGRSPYEQYF
TRBD1,TRBV27,TRBJ2-1,-,TGTGCCAGCAGAAACAGGGGTTGGGACGAGCAGTTCTTC,CASRNRGWDEQFF